The 22 T cell receptor beta chains below come from one sample, sequenced in a study of regulatory T cells in long-lasting Graves disease. Noted time point: newly diagnosed GD, antithyroid drugs for less than 3 months. Scientists built the TCR library using RNA that was extracted from PBMCs. Arm-PCR of CDR3 regions and iRepertoire HTBI primers were the basis on which TCR beta libraries were built. Each CDR3 protein gets one entry after TCRdb re-called the multiplex PCR reads with MiXCR. The table has some 250,000 distinct CDR3 sequences, about 20% seen once. This sample also belongs to another study, concerning T cells in Graves' hyperthyroidism and ophthalmopathy.

The sequencing used peripheral blood mononuclear cells (PBMCs), collected at new diagnosis, from a patient treated with antithyroid drugs. All receptors come from a woman aged 25 to 39 with Graves disease.

This clonotype was counted at least ten times. Written as DNA, the CDR3 is TGCAGTGCTAGGGAGGGACAAAACAATGAGCAGTTCTTC. This translates into CSAREGQNNEQFF. The rearrangement joins TRBV20-1 to TRBJ2-1; D may correspond to TRBD1 or TRBD2 (6 bases each). Germline CDR1 reads DFQATT; CDR2 reads SNEGSKA (reference sequence). CDR3 size: 13 residues. V lost 3 bases, J lost 5 bases, and 11 bases lay in between.

This clonotype has just a few counts. With a much larger clone just one base away, this may be a read error. This chain joins TRBV7-9 and TRBJ2-7; D unresolved. Looked up from germline, CDR1 is SEHNR and CDR2 is FQNEAQ (reference sequence). The CDR3 extends over 13 amino acids. CDR3 bases: TGTGCCAGCACAGATTTATCCGCCTACGAGCGGTACTTC. Amino acids: CASTDLSAYERYF.

The chain combines TRBV7-2 with TRBJ2-7; TRBD2 matches 9 bases. The CDR3 is 17 residues long. The V and J ends lost 1 base and 4 bases, in that order; junction bases with no gene match: 11. Germline-derived CDR1 and CDR2 are SGHTA and FQGNSA. The CDR3 DNA reads TGTGCCAGCAGCTTAGGCGGCGGGGGGGCCGCTATTTACGAGCAGTACTTC. Amino acid sequence: CASSLGGGGAAIYEQYF.

This clonotype was seen at least ten times. The gene calls are TRBV5-1 and TRBJ1-1; TRBD1 might be the D (5 bases). The germline V gene encodes CDR1 SGHRS and CDR2 YFSETQ. The ends were cut back, 4 bases at V and 0 bases at J, with 13 bases in the middle. The length of the CDR3 is 15 residues. In nucleotides, the CDR3 is TGCGCCAGCAGCAGCAACCAGGGCATGAACACTGAAGCTTTCTTT. Its protein is CASSSNQGMNTEAFF. The full variable domain, completed using reference TRBV5-1 and TRBJ1-1, is KAGVTQTPRYLIKTRGQQVTLSCSPISGHRSVSWYQQTPGQGLQFLFEYFSETQRNKGNFPGRFSGRQFSNSRSEMNVSTLELGDSALYLCASSSNQGMNTEAFFGQGTRLTVV.

J is TRBJ2-7 and V is TRBV12-3 or TRBV12-4; TRBD1 matches 9 bases. CDR3 size: 14 residues. With V trimmed by 5 bases and J by 4 bases, 6 bases remained unmatched. CDR3 loop: CASSAYRGPYEQYF. In DNA form, the CDR3 reads TGTGCCAGCAGTGCCTACAGGGGGCCGTACGAGCAGTACTTC.

The rearrangement uses TRBV7-2 and TRBJ1-4, with TRBD1 as a possible D gene (6 bases). CDR3 length: 15 residues. V lost 4 bases and J 6 bases, leaving 15 bases between the germline ends. Germline CDR1 reads SGHTA; CDR2 reads FQGNSA. For the CDR3, the DNA is TGTGCCAGCAGCTCGGCCGCGGGGGCTCATGAAAAACTGTTTTTT. It is translated as CASSSAAGAHEKLFF.

On this clonotype itself: This may stem from a read error, because a much larger clone lies one nucleotide away. The CDR3 end shows no conserved phenylalanine or tryptophan, and so a read error is likely. No DNA is shown, since the ends of the CDR3 on it are uncertain; the CDR3 is the one TCRdb lists. The chain combines TRBV6-2 or TRBV6-3 with TRBJ1-5; the table's D call of TRBD1 was not tested on the DNA. The germline V gene encodes CDR1 MNHEY and CDR2 SVGEGT. The CDR3 contains 13 residues when both ends are counted. The CDR3 region is CASSEDSGGLVHL.

This clonotype was picked up many times. This chain connects TRBV2 to TRBJ2-7, with a possible D match to TRBD1 (5 bases). This CDR3 region has 12 residues. Between the trimmed V and J ends, which lost 6 bases and 3 bases, there was a span of 9 bases. Germline V CDR1 and CDR2: SNHLY, FYNNEI. The chain's CDR3 is CASRDDSYEQYF. CDR3 in DNA: TGTGCCAGCAGGGACGACAGCTACGAGCAGTACTTC.

This clonotype has a count of ten or more. This chain links TRBV5-1 with TRBJ2-3, with 7 bases identical to TRBD1. Losses at the gene ends were 2 bases for V and 2 bases for J; bases not matched to a gene: 5. CDR1 is SGHRS, CDR2 YFSETQ, per germline. CDR3 length: 15 residues. The CDR3, as DNA: TGCGCCAGCAGCTTACAGGGGTATTCCACAGATACGCAGTATTTT. It specifies CASSLQGYSTDTQYF.

This clonotype occurred many times. This chain links TRBV5-6 with TRBJ1-4, with unresolved D. The CDR3 covers 16 residues. The V gene lost 6 bases and the J gene lost 7 bases, with 22 bases spanning the gap. Germline V CDR1 and CDR2: SGHDT, YYEEEE. The CDR3 region is CASTKGLPRWGEKLFF. The CDR3 nucleotides are TGTGCCAGCACGAAAGGACTCCCCCGGTGGGGTGAAAAACTGTTTTTT.

The chain joins TRBV7-2 to TRBJ2-2, with 8 bases identical to TRBD1. CDR3 size: 15 residues. The V gene end was trimmed by 5 bases and the J gene end by 5 bases; junction bases not matched to a gene: 7. Germline V gene sequence: CDR1 SGHTA, CDR2 FQGNSA. The CDR3 DNA reads as TGTGCCAGCAGCACCCGGACAGGGTCTACCGGGGAGCTGTTTTTT. Its translation: CASSTRTGSTGELFF.

This clonotype was observed at least ten times. The chain recombines TRBV7-9 with TRBJ2-1, with 10 bases matching TRBD1. The CDR3 spans 15 residues. V shed 4 bases, J shed 6 bases, and the junction held 6 bases outside the gene matches. Looked up from germline, CDR1 is SEHNR and CDR2 is FQNEAQ (reference sequence). The CDR3 coding sequence is TGTGCCAGCAGCTCGACAGGGGGCAAAGGCAATGAGCAGTTCTTC. Its protein is CASSSTGGKGNEQFF.

The chain joins TRBV28 to TRBJ2-1; TRBD2 matches 11 bases. V shed 3 bases, J shed 7 bases, and the junction held 11 bases outside the gene matches. This CDR3 has 17 residues. From germline, CDR1 is MDHEN and CDR2 SYDVKM. CDR3 DNA sequence: TGTGCCAGCAGTTTCCCGGGGTTACTAGCGGGAGTGAATGAGCAGTTCTTC. It is translated as CASSFPGLLAGVNEQFF.

Turning to this clonotype: One junction end disagrees with the germline gene, perhaps due to a read error. The genes are TRBV18 and TRBJ1-1; the match to TRBD1 covers 7 bases. In germline, CDR1 is KGHSH, CDR2 LQKENI. The CDR3 consists of 15 residues. The CDR3 DNA reads TGTGCCAGCTCAAACACAGGGGTTCTGGGCACTGAAGCTCTCTTT. Translating gives CASSNTGVLGTEALF.

This clonotype showed up many times. This chain uses TRBV15 with TRBJ2-2; D call uncertain. V shed 8 bases and J shed 0 bases, with 16 bases lying between them. The length of the CDR3 is 16 residues. Germline CDR1 is LNHNV and CDR2 is YYDKDF (reference sequence). CDR3 residues: CATLAPGVSNTGELFF. The CDR3 DNA follows: TGTGCCACCCTCGCTCCCGGAGTATCGAACACCGGGGAGCTGTTTTTT.

V is TRBV10-3 and J is TRBJ1-2; TRBD1 aligns across 9 bases. After removal of 6 bases from V and 2 bases from J, the junction contained 7 bases not matched to a gene. The germline gives CDR1 ENHRY, CDR2 SYGVKD. The CDR3 covers 15 residues. The CDR3 region has the DNA TGTGCCATCAGGCATTCCGGGACAGGGAACTATGGCTACACCTTC. Its protein product is CAIRHSGTGNYGYTF.

Ten or more counts support this clonotype. The genes are TRBV7-9 and TRBJ2-7; D possibly corresponds to TRBD2 (6 bases). The V end was cut by 4 bases, the J end by 3 bases, with 19 bases between. The CDR3 runs 16 residues. The germline V gene encodes CDR1 SEHNR and CDR2 FQNEAQ (reference sequence). The CDR3 reads CASSSFSGTGYYEQYF. The CDR3 bases are TGTGCCAGCAGCTCCTTTTCCGGGACTGGGTACTACGAGCAGTACTTC.

This clonotype was recorded many times. The V call is TRBV12-3 or TRBV12-4, the J call TRBJ2-5; 13 positions agree with TRBD2. CDR3 length: 16 amino acids. Trimming cost V 4 bases and J 5 bases; bases outside gene matches: 7. The CDR3 here is CASSSTLAGGRETQYF. CDR3 DNA sequence: TGTGCCAGCAGTTCGACACTAGCGGGGGGGCGGGAGACCCAGTACTTC.

This clonotype was seen many times. The J gene is TRBJ2-7, the V gene TRBV7-2; tentatively, D is TRBD1 (6 bases). V was cut by 6 bases and J by 3 bases, with 15 bases left in between. This CDR3 has 14 residues. Germline CDR1 and CDR2: SGHTA and FQGNSA. The CDR3 spells CASRDGDTFYEQYF. In nucleotides, the CDR3 is TGTGCCAGCAGGGACGGGGACACATTCTACGAGCAGTACTTC.

This clonotype was seen many times. V and J are TRBV3-1 and TRBJ1-2; D unclear. The V gene's germline CDR1 is LGHDT and CDR2 YNNKEL (reference sequence). V lost 1 base and J lost 7, with 13 bases in between. The CDR3 contains 14 residues. CDR3 loop: CASSQAGGLGGYTF. CDR3 bases: TGTGCCAGCAGCCAAGCCGGTGGGCTCGGTGGCTACACCTTC.

This clonotype was seen many times. The chain has TRBV5-6 and TRBJ2-7; 7 nucleotides align to TRBD1. The V segment lost 5 bases and the J segment 2 bases; nucleotides outside the gene matches: 7. CDR1 and CDR2 from the germline V gene are SGHDT and YYEEEE. CDR3 size: 14 residues. The CDR3 here is CASSSPGTAYEQYF. DNA of the CDR3: TGTGCCAGCAGTTCCCCCGGGACAGCCTACGAGCAGTACTTC.

This clonotype was seen at least ten times. The chain is built from TRBV12-3 or TRBV12-4 and TRBJ1-5; 8 bases agree with TRBD1. There are 15 residues in the CDR3. V trimming: 4 bases; J trimming: 2 bases; junction bases outside the gene matches: 4. CDR3 sequence: CASSSGTGRNQPQHF. The CDR3 DNA reads as TGTGCCAGCAGTTCCGGGACAGGTCGCAATCAGCCCCAGCATTTT.